This TCR beta chain comes out of a study of T cell changes during pregnancy in multiple sclerosis. Looked up from germline, CDR1 is MNHEY and CDR2 is SMNVEV (reference sequence). CDR3 length: 15 residues. V lost 2 bases to trimming and J lost 2 bases, with 10 bases between them. The data were produced by immunoSEQ multiplex PCR, yet TCRdb's version contains in-frame clones alone and is incomplete. Here the sample spans roughly 45,000 clones, 80% to 95% being singletons. The material sequenced was CD8+ T cells from peripheral blood mononuclear cells, taken after pregnancy. V and J are TRBV27 and TRBJ1-5; tentatively, D is TRBD1 (5 bases). The TCR originated in a female donor with multiple sclerosis, enrolled in a pregnancy study. Here the CDR3 reads CASSLSPGGNQPQHF. CDR3 bases: TGTGCCAGCAGTTTAAGTCCGGGGGGCAATCAGCCCCAGCATTTT.